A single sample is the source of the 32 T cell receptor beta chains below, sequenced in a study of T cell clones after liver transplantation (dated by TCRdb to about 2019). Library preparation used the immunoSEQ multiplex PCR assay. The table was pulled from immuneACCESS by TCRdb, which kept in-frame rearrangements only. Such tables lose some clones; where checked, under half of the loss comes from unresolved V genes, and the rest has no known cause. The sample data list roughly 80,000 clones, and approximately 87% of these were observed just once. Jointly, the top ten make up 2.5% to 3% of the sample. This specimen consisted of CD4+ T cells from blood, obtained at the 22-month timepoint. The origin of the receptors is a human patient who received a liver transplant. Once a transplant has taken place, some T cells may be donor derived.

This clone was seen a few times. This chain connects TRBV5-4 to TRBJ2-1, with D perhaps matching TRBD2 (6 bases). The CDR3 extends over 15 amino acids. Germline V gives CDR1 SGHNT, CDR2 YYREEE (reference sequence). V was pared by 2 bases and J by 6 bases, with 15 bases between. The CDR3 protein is CASSFAPGVFNEQFF. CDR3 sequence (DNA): TGTGCCAGCAGCTTCGCCCCGGGGGTTTTCAATGAGCAGTTCTTC.

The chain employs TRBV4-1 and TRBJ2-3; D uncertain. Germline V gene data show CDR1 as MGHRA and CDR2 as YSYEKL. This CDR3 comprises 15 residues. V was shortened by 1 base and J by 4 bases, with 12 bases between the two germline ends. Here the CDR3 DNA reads TGCGCCAGCAGCCAAGCTTCGGCTAGGGCAGATACGCAGTATTTT. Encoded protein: CASSQASARADTQYF.

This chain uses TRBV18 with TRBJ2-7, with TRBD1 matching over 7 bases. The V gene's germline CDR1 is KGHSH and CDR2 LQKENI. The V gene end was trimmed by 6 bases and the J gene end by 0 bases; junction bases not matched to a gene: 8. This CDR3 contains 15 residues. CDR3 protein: CASSRMTGSSYEQYF. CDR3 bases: TGTGCCAGCTCCCGCATGACAGGGAGCTCCTACGAGCAGTACTTC.

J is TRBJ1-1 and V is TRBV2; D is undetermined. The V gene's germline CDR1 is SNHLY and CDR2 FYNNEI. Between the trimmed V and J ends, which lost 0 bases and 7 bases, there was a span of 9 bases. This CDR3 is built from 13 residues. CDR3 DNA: TGTGCCAGCAGTGAAGCGCTGTACAGTGAAGCTTTCTTT. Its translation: CASSEALYSEAFF.

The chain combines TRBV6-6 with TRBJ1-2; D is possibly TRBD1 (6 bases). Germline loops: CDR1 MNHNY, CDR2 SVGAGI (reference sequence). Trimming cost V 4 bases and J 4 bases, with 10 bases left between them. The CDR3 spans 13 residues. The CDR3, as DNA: TGTGCCAGCAGTTCCGGACAGATCTATGGCTACACCTTC. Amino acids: CASSSGQIYGYTF.

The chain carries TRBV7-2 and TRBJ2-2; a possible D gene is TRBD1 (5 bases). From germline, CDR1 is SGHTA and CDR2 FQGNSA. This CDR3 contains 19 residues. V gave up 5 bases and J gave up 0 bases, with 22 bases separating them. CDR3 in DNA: TGTGCCAGCAGCGAAAGGTCCATATCAGGACATCCGAACACCGGGGAGCTGTTTTTT. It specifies CASSERSISGHPNTGELFF.

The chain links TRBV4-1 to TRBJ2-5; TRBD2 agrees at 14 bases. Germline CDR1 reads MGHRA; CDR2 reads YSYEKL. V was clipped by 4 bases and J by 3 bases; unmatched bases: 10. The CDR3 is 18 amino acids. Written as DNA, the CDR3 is TGCGCCAGCAGCCGGTACTTCCGGACTAGCGGGGGGAAAGAGACCCAGTACTTC. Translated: CASSRYFRTSGGKETQYF.

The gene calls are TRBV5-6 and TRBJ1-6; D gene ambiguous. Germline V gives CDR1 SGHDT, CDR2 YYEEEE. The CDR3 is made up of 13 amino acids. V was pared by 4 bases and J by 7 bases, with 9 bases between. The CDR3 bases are TGTGCCAGCAGCCTCTACAGCAATTCACCCCTCCACTTT. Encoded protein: CASSLYSNSPLHF.

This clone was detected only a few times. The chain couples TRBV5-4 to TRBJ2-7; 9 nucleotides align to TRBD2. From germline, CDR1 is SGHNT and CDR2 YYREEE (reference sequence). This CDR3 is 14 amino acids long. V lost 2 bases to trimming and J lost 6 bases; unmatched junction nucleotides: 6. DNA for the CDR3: TGTGCCAGCAGCTTCACCGGGACTAGCAGCGAGCAGTACTTC. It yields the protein CASSFTGTSSEQYF.

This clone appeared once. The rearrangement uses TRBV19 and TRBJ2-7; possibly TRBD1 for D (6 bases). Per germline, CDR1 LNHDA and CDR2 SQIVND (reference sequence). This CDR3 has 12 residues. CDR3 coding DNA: TGTGCTTTACGACAGGAGCCCTACGAGCAGTACTTC. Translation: CALRQEPYEQYF.

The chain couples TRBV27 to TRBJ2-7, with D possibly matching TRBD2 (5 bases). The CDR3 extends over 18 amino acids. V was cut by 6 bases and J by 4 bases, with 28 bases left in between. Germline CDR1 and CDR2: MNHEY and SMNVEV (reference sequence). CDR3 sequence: CASRSYRPREGGLYEQYF. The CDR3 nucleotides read TGTGCCAGCAGATCCTACCGTCCGCGAGAGGGCGGACTTTACGAGCAGTACTTC.

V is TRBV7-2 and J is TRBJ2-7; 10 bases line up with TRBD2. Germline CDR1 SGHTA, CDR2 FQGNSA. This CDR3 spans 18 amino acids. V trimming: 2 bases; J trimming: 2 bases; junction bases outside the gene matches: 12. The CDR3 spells CASSLQSSGRGLAYEQYF. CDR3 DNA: TGTGCCAGCAGCTTACAGTCTAGCGGGAGAGGGCTCGCCTACGAGCAGTACTTC.

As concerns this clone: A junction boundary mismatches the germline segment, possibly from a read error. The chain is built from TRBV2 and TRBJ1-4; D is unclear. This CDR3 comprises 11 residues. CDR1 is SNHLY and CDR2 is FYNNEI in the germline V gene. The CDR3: CASRENLVIRF. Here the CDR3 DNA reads TGTGCCAGCAGGGAAAACCTTGTCATACGCTTT.

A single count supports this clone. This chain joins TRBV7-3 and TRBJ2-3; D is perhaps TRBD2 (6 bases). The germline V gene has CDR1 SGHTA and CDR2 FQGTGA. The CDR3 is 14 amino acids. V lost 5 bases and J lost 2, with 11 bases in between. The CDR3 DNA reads TGTGCCAGCAGCGCGGGACTTATCACAGATACGCAGTATTTT. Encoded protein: CASSAGLITDTQYF.

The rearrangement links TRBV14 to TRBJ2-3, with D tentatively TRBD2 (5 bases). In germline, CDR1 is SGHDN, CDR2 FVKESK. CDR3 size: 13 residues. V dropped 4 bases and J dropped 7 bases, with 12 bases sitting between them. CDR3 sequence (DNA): TGTGCCAGCAGCCTACCTTTAGCGTATACGCAGTATTTT. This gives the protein CASSLPLAYTQYF.

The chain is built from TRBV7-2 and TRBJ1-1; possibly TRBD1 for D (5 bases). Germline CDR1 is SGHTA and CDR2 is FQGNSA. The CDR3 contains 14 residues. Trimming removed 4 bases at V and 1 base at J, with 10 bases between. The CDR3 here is CASSSGLWNTEAFF. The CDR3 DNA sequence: TGTGCCAGCAGCTCGGGACTCTGGAACACTGAAGCTTTCTTT.

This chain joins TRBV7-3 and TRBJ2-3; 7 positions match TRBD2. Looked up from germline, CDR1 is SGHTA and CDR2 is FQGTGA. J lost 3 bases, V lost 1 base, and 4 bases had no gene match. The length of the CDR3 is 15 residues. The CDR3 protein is CASSLNRGETDTQYF. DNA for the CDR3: TGTGCCAGCAGCTTAAATCGGGGGGAAACAGATACGCAGTATTTT.

The CDR3, as DNA: TGTGCCAGCAGCTTTCAACCAGGGGGCCGGAATTCACCCCTCCACTTT. Protein product: CASSFQPGGRNSPLHF. The chain couples TRBV7-3 to TRBJ1-6; 8 bases align to TRBD1. The length of the CDR3 is 16 residues. The V segment lost 3 bases and the J segment 7 bases; nucleotides outside the gene matches: 8. Germline assignment: CDR1 SGHTA and CDR2 FQGTGA.

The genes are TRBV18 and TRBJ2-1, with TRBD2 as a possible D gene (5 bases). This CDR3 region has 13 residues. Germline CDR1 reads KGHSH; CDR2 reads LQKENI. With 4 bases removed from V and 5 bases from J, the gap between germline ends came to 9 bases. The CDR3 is CASSRGVNNEQFF. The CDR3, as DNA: TGTGCCAGCTCACGGGGAGTTAACAATGAGCAGTTCTTC. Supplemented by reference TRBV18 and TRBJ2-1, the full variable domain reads NAGVMQNPRHLVRRRGQEARLRCSPMKGHSHVYWYRQLPEEGLKFMVYLQKENIIDESGMPKERFSAEFPKEGPSILRIQQVVRGDSAAYFCASSRGVNNEQFFGPGTRLTVL.

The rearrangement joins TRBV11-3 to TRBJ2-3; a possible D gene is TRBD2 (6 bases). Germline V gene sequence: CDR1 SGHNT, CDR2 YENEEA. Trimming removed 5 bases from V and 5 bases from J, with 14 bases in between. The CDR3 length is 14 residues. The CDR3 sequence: CASSRGGDLDTQYF. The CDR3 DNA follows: TGTGCCAGCAGCAGGGGCGGGGATCTAGATACGCAGTATTTT.

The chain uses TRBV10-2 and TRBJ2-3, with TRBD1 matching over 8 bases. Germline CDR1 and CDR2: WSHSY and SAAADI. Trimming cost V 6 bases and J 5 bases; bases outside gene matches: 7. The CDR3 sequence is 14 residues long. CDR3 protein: CASSPTGAGDTQYF. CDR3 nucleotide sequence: TGCGCCAGCAGCCCGACAGGGGCCGGAGATACGCAGTATTTT.

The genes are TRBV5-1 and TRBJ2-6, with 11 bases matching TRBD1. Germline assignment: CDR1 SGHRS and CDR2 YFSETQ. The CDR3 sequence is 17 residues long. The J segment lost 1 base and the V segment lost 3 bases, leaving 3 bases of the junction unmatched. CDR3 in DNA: TGCGCCAGCAGCTCGGGACAGGGGGTTTCTGGGGCCAACGTCCTGACTTTC. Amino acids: CASSSGQGVSGANVLTF.

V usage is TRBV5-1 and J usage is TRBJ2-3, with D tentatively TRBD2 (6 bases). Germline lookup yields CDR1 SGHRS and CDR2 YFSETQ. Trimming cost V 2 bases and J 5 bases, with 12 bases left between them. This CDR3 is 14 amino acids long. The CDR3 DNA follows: TGCGCCAGCAGCTTAGGAGGGACGGGAGATACGCAGTATTTT. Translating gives CASSLGGTGDTQYF.

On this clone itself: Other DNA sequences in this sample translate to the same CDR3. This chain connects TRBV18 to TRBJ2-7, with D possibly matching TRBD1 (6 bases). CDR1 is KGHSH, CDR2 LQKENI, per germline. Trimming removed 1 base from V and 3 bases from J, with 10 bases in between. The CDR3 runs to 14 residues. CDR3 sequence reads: CASSPRDTSYEQYF. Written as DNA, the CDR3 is TGTGCCAGCTCACCACGGGACACCAGCTACGAGCAGTACTTC. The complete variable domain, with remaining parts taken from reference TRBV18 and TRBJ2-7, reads NAGVMQNPRHLVRRRGQEARLRCSPMKGHSHVYWYRQLPEEGLKFMVYLQKENIIDESGMPKERFSAEFPKEGPSILRIQQVVRGDSAAYFCASSPRDTSYEQYFGPGTRLTVT.

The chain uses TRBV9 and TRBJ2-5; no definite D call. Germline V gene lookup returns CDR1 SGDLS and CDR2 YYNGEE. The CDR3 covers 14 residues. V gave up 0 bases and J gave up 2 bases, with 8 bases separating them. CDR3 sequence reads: CASSVGTLQETQYF. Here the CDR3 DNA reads TGTGCCAGCAGCGTAGGGACGTTACAAGAGACCCAGTACTTC.

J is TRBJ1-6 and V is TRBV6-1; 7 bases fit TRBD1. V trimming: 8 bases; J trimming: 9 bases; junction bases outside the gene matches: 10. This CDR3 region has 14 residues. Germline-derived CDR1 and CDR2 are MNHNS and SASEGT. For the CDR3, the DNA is TGTGCCAGCTACATGACAGGGAATTTTTCACCCCTCCACTTT. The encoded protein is CASYMTGNFSPLHF.

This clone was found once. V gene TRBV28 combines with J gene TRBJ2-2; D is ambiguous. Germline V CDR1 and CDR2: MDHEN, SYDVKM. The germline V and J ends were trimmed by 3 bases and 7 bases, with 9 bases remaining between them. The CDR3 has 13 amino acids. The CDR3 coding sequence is TGTGCCAGCAGTTTGTTCAGCAACGGGGAGCTGTTTTTT. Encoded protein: CASSLFSNGELFF.

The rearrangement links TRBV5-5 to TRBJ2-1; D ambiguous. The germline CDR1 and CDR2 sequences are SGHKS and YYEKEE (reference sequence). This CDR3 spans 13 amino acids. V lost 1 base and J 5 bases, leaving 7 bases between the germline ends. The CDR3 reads CASSLSPNNEQFF. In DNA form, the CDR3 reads TGTGCCAGCAGCTTGAGCCCTAACAATGAGCAGTTCTTC.

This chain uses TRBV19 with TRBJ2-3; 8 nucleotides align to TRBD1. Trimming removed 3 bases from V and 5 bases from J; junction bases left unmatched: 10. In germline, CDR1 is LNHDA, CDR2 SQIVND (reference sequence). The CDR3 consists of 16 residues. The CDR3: CASSMVRTGYGDTQYF. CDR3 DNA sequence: TGTGCCAGTAGTATGGTCAGGACAGGGTATGGAGATACGCAGTATTTT.

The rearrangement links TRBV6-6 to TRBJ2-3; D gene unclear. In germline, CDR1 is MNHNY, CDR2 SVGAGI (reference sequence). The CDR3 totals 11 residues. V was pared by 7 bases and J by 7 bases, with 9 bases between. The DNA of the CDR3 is TGTGCCAGCACCCACCACAATACGCAGTATTTT. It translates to CASTHHNTQYF.

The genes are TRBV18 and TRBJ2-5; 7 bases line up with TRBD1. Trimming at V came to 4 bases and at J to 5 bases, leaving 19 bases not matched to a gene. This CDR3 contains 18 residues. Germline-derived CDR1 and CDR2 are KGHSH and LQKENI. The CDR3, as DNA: TGTGCCAGCTCACTATACTTCGGACAGGCGGGTGTCATGGAGACCCAGTACTTC. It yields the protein CASSLYFGQAGVMETQYF.

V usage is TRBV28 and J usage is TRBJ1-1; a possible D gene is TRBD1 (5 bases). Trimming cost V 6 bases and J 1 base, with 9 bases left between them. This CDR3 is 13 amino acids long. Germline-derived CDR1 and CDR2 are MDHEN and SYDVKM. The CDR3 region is CASRAGKNTEAFF. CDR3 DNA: TGTGCCAGCAGGGCAGGGAAGAACACTGAAGCTTTCTTT. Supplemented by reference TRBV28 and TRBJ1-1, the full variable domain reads DVKVTQSSRYLVKRTGEKVFLECVQDMDHENMFWYRQDPGLGLRLIYFSYDVKMKEKGDIPEGYSVSREKKERFSLILESASTNQTSMYLCASRAGKNTEAFFGQGTRLTVV.